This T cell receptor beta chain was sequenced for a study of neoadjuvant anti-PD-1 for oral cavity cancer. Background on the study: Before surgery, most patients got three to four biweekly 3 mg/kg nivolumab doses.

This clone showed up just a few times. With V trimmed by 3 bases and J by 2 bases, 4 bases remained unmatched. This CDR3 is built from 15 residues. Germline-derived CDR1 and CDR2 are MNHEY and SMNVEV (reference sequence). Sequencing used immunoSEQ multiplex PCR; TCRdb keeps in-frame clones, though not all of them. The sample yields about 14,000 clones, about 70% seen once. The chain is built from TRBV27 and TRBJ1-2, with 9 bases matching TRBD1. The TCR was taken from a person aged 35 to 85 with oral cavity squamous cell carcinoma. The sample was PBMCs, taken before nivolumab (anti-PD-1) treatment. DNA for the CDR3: TGTGCCAGCAGTTTGGGGACAGGGAGGAACTATGGCTACACCTTC. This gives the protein CASSLGTGRNYGYTF.